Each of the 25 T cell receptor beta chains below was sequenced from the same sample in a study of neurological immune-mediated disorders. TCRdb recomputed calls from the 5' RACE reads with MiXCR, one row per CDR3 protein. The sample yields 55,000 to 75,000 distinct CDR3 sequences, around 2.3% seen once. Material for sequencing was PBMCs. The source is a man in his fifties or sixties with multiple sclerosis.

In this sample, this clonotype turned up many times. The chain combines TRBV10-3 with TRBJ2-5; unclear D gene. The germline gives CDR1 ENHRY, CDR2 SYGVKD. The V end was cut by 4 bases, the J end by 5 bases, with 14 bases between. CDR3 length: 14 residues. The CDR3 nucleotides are TGTGCCATCAGTGGGGCCTACGGCGGCGAGACCCAGTACTTC. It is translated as CAISGAYGGETQYF.

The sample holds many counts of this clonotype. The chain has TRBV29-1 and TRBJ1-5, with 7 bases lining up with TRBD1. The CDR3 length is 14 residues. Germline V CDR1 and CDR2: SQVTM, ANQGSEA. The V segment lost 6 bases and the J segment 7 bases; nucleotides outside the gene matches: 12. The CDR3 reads CSVVEQGLGQPQHF. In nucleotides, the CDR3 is TGCAGCGTCGTCGAACAGGGGCTAGGGCAGCCCCAGCATTTT.

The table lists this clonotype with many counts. As DNA, the CDR3 is TGTGCCAGCAGCCCCCCAGGGGGGGGGTCCTACGAGCAGTACTTC. Translation: CASSPPGGGSYEQYF. V is TRBV12-3 or TRBV12-4 and J is TRBJ2-7; D could derive from TRBD1 or TRBD2 (7 bases each). The V end lost 6 bases, the J end lost 1 base, and 16 bases lay between the germline ends. The CDR3 totals 15 residues.

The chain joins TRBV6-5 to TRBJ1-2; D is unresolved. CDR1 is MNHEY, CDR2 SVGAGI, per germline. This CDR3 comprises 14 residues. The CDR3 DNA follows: TGTACTAGCAGTTACGGTGACACTAGCTATGGCTACACCTTC. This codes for CTSSYGDTSYGYTF.

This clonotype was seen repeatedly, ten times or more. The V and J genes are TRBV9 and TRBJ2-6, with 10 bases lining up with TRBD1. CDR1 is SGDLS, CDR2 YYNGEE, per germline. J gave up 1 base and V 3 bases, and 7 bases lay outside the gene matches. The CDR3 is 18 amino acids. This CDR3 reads CASSARQGAFSGANVLTF. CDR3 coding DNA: TGTGCCAGCAGCGCCCGACAGGGGGCATTTTCTGGGGCCAACGTCCTGACTTTC.

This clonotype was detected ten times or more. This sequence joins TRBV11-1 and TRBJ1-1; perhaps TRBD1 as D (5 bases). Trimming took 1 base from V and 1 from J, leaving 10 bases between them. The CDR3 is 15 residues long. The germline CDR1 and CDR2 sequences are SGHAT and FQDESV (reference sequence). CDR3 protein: CASSLGEGPNTEAFF. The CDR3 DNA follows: TGTGCCAGCAGCTTAGGGGAGGGGCCGAACACTGAAGCTTTCTTT.

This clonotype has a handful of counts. CDR3 residues: CASSPGTGNTEAFF. The CDR3 DNA follows: TGTGCCAGCTCACCCGGGACAGGGAACACTGAAGCTTTCTTT. This chain joins TRBV18 and TRBJ1-1, with 8 bases that match TRBD1. With 3 bases clipped from V and 1 base from J, the junction kept 1 base outside the gene matches. Germline CDR1 reads KGHSH; CDR2 reads LQKENI. This CDR3 spans 14 amino acids. The whole variable domain, remainder taken from reference TRBV18 and TRBJ1-1, is NAGVMQNPRHLVRRRGQEARLRCSPMKGHSHVYWYRQLPEEGLKFMVYLQKENIIDESGMPKERFSAEFPKEGPSILRIQQVVRGDSAAYFCASSPGTGNTEAFFGQGTRLTVV.

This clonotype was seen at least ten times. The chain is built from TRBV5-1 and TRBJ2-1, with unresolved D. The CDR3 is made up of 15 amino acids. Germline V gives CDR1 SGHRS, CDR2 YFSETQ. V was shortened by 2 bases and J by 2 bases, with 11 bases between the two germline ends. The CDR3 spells CASSFLFGPYNEQFF. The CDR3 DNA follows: TGCGCCAGCAGCTTTCTCTTCGGTCCCTACAATGAGCAGTTCTTC.

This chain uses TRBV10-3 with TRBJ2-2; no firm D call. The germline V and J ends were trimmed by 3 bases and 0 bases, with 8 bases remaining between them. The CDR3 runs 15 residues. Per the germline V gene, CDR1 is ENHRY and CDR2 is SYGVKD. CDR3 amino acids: CAISDTDSNTGELFF. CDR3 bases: TGTGCCATCAGTGATACCGATTCGAACACCGGGGAGCTGTTTTTT.

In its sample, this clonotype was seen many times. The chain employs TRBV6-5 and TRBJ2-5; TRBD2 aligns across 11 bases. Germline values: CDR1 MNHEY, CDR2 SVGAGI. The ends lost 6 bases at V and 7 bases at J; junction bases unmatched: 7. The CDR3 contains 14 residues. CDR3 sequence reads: CASSPGLAGGTQYF. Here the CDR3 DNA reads TGTGCCAGCAGCCCAGGACTAGCGGGCGGGACCCAGTACTTC.

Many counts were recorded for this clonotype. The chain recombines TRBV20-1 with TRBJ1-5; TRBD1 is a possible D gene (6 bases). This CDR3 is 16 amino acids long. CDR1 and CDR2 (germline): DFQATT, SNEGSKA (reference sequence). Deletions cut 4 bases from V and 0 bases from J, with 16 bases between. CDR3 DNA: TGCAGTGCTATTCGGGGGGCTGGGGATAGCAATCAGCCCCAGCATTTT. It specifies CSAIRGAGDSNQPQHF.

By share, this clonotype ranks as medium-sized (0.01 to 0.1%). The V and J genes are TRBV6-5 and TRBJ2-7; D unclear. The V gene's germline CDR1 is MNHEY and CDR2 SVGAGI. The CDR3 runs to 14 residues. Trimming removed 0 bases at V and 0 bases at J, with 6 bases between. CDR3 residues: CASSYSYDSYEQYF. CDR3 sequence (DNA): TGTGCCAGCAGTTACTCGTACGACTCCTACGAGCAGTACTTC.

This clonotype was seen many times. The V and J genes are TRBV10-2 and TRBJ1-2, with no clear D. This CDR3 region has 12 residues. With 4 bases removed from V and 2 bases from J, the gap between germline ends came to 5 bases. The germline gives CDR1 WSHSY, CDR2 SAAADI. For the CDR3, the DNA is TGCGCCAGCAGTGGCAGCAACTATGGCTACACCTTC. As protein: CASSGSNYGYTF.

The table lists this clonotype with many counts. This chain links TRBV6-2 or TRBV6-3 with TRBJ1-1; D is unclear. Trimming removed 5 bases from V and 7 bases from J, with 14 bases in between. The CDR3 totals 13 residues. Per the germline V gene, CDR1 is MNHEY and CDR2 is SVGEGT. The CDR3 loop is CASSPGPSLEAFF. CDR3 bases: TGTGCCAGCAGTCCTGGACCGTCGCTTGAAGCTTTCTTT.

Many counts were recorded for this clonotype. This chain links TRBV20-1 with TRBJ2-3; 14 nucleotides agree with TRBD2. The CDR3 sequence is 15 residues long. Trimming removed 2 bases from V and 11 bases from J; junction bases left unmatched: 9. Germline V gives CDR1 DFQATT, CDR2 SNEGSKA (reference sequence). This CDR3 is CSARPGTSGGVRQYF. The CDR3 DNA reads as TGCAGTGCTAGACCCGGGACTAGCGGGGGTGTAAGGCAGTATTTT.

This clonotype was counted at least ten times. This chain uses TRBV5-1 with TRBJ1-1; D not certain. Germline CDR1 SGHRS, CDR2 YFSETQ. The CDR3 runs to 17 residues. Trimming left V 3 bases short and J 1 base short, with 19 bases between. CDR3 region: CASSSPEAGIGNTEAFF. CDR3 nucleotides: TGCGCCAGCAGCTCGCCCGAGGCCGGGATTGGGAACACTGAAGCTTTCTTT.

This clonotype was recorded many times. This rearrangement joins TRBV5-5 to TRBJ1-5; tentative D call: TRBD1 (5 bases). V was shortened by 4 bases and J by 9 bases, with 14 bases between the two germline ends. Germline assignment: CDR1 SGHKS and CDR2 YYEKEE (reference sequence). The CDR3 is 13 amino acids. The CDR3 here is CASSVTGMPPQHF. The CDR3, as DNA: TGTGCCAGCAGCGTAACAGGAATGCCGCCCCAGCATTTT.

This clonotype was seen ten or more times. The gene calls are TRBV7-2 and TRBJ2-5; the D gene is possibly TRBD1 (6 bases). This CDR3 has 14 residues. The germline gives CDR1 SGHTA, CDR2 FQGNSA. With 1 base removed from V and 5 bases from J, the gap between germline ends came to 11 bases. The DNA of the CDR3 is TGTGCCAGCAGCTTAGAGCAGGGGATGGAGACCCAGTACTTC. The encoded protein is CASSLEQGMETQYF.

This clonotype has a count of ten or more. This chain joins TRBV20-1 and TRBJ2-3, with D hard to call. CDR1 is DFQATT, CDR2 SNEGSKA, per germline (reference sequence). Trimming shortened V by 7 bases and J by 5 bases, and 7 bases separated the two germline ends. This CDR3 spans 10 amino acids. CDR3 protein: CSGTVDTQYF. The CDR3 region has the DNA TGCAGTGGAACGGTAGATACGCAGTATTTT.

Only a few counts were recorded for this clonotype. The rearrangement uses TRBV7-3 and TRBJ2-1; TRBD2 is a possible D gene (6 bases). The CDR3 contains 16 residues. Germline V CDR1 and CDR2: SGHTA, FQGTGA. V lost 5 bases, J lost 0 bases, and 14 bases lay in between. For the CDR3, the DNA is TGTGCCAGCAGCCCGGGTCGGGGGAGCTCCTACAATGAGCAGTTCTTC. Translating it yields CASSPGRGSSYNEQFF. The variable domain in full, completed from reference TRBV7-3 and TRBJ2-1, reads GAGVSQTPSNKVTEKGKYVELRCDPISGHTALYWYRQSLGQGPEFLIYFQGTGAADDSGLPNDRFFAVRPEGSVSTLKIQRTERGDSAVYLCASSPGRGSSYNEQFFGPGTRLTVL.

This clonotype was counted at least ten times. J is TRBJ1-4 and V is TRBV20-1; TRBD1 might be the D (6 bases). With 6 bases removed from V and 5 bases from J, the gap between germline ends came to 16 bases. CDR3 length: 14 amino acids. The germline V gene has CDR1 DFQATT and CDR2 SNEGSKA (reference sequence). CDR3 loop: CSAFGQGSNEKLFF. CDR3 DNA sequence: TGCAGTGCATTCGGGCAGGGGTCCAATGAAAAACTGTTTTTT.

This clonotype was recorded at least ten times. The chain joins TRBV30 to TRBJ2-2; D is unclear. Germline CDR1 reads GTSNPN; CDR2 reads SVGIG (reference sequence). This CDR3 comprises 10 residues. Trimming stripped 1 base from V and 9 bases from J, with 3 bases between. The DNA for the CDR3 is TGTGCCTGGAGTGCTCGGGAGCTGTTTTTT. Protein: CAWSARELFF.

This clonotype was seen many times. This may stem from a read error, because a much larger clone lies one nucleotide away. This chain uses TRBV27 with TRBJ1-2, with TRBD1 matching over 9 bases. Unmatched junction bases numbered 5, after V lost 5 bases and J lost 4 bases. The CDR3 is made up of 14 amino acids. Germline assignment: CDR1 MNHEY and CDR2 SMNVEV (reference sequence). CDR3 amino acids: CASSPGQGTYGYTF. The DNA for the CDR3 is TGTGCCAGCAGTCCGGGACAGGGAACCTATGGCTACACCTTC.

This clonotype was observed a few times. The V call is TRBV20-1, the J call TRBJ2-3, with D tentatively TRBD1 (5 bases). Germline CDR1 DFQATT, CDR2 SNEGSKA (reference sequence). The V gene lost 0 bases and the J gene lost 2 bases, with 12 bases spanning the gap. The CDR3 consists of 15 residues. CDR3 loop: CSARDRVHNTDTQYF. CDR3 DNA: TGCAGTGCTAGAGACAGGGTTCATAACACAGATACGCAGTATTTT.

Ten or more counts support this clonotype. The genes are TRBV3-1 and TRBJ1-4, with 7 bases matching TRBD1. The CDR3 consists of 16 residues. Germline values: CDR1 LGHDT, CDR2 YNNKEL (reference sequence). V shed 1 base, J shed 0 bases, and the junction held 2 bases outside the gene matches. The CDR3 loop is CASSQAGTATNEKLFF. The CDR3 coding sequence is TGTGCCAGCAGCCAAGCCGGGACAGCAACTAATGAAAAACTGTTTTTT.